These 11 T cell receptor beta chains share one sample of origin, sequenced in a study of blood T cell repertoires in COVID-19. The method was immunoSEQ multiplex PCR; TCRdb's version includes in-frame clones alone and lacks a portion of them. The sample yields more than 450,000 clones, approximately 90% seen once. Sequences were obtained from PBMCs or T cells enriched from blood (not recorded which). The receptor source for this set is a woman aged 18-29 years who had recovered from COVID-19.

The chain uses TRBV27 and TRBJ2-7; perhaps TRBD1 as D (6 bases). V was shortened by 6 bases and J by 2 bases, with 23 bases between the two germline ends. From germline, CDR1 is MNHEY and CDR2 SMNVEV (reference sequence). This CDR3 is 17 amino acids long. The CDR3 reads CASSFDARQVIPYEQYF. The DNA of the CDR3 is TGTGCCAGCAGCTTCGACGCACGACAGGTCATCCCCTACGAGCAGTACTTC.

V and J are TRBV24-1 and TRBJ1-2, with TRBD1 identical over 7 bases. Trimming at V came to 5 bases and at J to 4 bases, leaving 6 bases not matched to a gene. This CDR3 has 14 amino acids. CDR1 and CDR2 from the germline V gene are KGHDR and SFDVKD. The CDR3 region is CATSGVTGTYGYTF. The DNA for the CDR3 is TGTGCCACCAGTGGCGTGACAGGGACCTATGGCTACACCTTC.

V usage is TRBV27 and J usage is TRBJ2-3, with D possibly matching TRBD2 (6 bases). The germline V gene has CDR1 MNHEY and CDR2 SMNVEV (reference sequence). V gave up 8 bases and J gave up 3 bases, with 15 bases separating them. This CDR3 spans 14 amino acids. This chain's CDR3 is CASSTAGRTDTQYF. CDR3 in DNA: TGTGCCAGCTCGACGGCAGGGAGGACAGATACGCAGTATTTT.

This chain links TRBV28 with TRBJ1-5; the match to TRBD1 covers 8 bases. The CDR3 extends over 16 amino acids. CDR1 and CDR2 from the germline V gene are MDHEN and SYDVKM. V lost 3 bases, J lost 8 bases, and 12 bases stayed unmatched. CDR3 region: CASSFSGAGGEKPQHF. The CDR3 DNA reads as TGTGCCAGCAGTTTCAGCGGAGCAGGGGGCGAAAAGCCCCAGCATTTT.

The chain links TRBV5-1 to TRBJ2-1; 7 bases align to TRBD2. V was clipped by 4 bases and J by 0 bases; unmatched bases: 13. This CDR3 has 18 amino acids. The germline V gene has CDR1 SGHRS and CDR2 YFSETQ. The CDR3 region has the DNA TGCGCCAGCAGCCGGACTGGGGAGGGTCCCAGCTCCTACAATGAGCAGTTCTTC. Encoded protein: CASSRTGEGPSSYNEQFF.

The rearrangement joins TRBV5-1 to TRBJ2-2, with 8 bases fitting TRBD1. Trimming at V came to 3 bases and at J to 3 bases, leaving 1 base not matched to a gene. The germline V gene has CDR1 SGHRS and CDR2 YFSETQ. The CDR3 contains 14 residues. As DNA, the CDR3 is TGCGCCAGCAGCTCACAGGGGGACACCGGGGAGCTGTTTTTT. This sequence encodes CASSSQGDTGELFF.

The chain employs TRBV18 and TRBJ1-4; 7 nucleotides line up with TRBD1. J lost 0 bases, V lost 6 bases, and 4 bases had no gene match. In germline, CDR1 is KGHSH, CDR2 LQKENI. CDR3 length equals 15 residues. CDR3: CASSSTGATNEKLFF. In DNA, the CDR3 is TGTGCCAGCTCGTCAACAGGGGCAACTAATGAAAAACTGTTTTTT.

The chain recombines TRBV5-1 with TRBJ2-5, with TRBD2 matching 8 bases. The CDR3 consists of 17 residues. V trimming: 0 bases; J trimming: 3 bases; junction bases outside the gene matches: 10. The V gene's germline CDR1 is SGHRS and CDR2 YFSETQ. The CDR3 sequence is CASSLVLGGGQEETQYF. CDR3 coding DNA: TGCGCCAGCAGCTTGGTTCTTGGCGGGGGGCAAGAAGAGACCCAGTACTTC.

The J gene is TRBJ1-6, the V gene TRBV11-2, with TRBD1 matching over 8 bases. The CDR3 consists of 15 residues. V was pared by 4 bases and J by 7 bases, with 6 bases of the junction left unmatched. Per the germline V gene, CDR1 is SGHAT and CDR2 is FQNNGV. CDR3 coding DNA: TGTGCCAGCAGCTCAATGACAGGGGAGAATTCACCCCTCCACTTT. This translates into CASSSMTGENSPLHF.

The sample holds a few counts of this clone. The V call is TRBV2, the J call TRBJ1-1, with D unresolved. The CDR3 covers 15 residues. Between the trimmed V and J ends, which lost 7 bases and 1 base, there was a span of 16 bases. Germline V gives CDR1 SNHLY, CDR2 FYNNEI. The CDR3 is CASTRRRRPNTEAFF. CDR3 DNA sequence: TGTGCCAGCACCAGGCGGCGGAGGCCGAACACTGAAGCTTTCTTT.

This chain links TRBV5-1 with TRBJ1-1, with TRBD1 matching 9 bases. After removal of 3 bases from V and 10 bases from J, the junction contained 13 bases not matched to a gene. CDR3 size: 15 residues. CDR1 and CDR2 from the germline V gene are SGHRS and YFSETQ. In DNA form, the CDR3 reads TGCGCCAGCAGCTCCCTCGGGGACAGGGTGGGGGCAGCTTTCTTT. Protein product: CASSSLGDRVGAAFF. The whole variable domain, remainder taken from reference TRBV5-1 and TRBJ1-1, is KAGVTQTPRYLIKTRGQQVTLSCSPISGHRSVSWYQQTPGQGLQFLFEYFSETQRNKGNFPGRFSGRQFSNSRSEMNVSTLELGDSALYLCASSSLGDRVGAAFFGQGTRLTVV.